Listed below are T cell receptor beta chains from one sample, sequenced in a study of T-cell reconstitution after alpha-beta-depleted transplantation in children. TCRdb fed the PCR reads into MiXCR, producing one record per CDR3 protein. This table holds 700,000 or so distinct CDR3 sequences, about an eighth found once. Sequencing used PBMCs, obtained before TCRalphabeta/CD19-depleted stem cell transplant. The receptors come from a girl aged 2 to 9 with congenital amegakaryocytic thrombocytopenia, due to receive a stem cell transplant. The CDR3 runs from the conserved cysteine through the conserved F or W. The D gene is left open where the match is weak. A row's size may be missing; if present it is once, few, many or a size class.

j_call cdr3_length v_call clone_size d_call cdr3_aa cdr3_nt
TRBJ2-2 14 TRBV5-1 . . CASSLATPTGELFF TGCGCCAGCAGCTTGGCGACCCCGACCGGGGAGCTGTTTTTT
TRBJ2-1 16 TRBV7-9 few TRBD2 CASSLIVAGEGDEQFF TGTGCCAGCAGCTTAATAGTAGCGGGAGAAGGGGATGAGCAGTTCTTC
TRBJ1-6 14 TRBV20-1 many TRBD1 CSARTDRGPSPLHF TGCAGTGCTAGGACAGACAGGGGGCCTTCACCCCTCCACTTT
TRBJ2-5 14 TRBV5-4 . . CASSLHLESETQYF TGTGCCAGCAGCTTACATCTAGAGTCAGAGACCCAGTACTTC
TRBJ2-3 15 TRBV5-5 . TRBD1 CASSTGTGDTDTLYF TGTGCCAGCAGTACCGGGACAGGGGACACAGATACGCTGTATTTT
TRBJ1-2 15 TRBV11-2 . . CASSFRGWPNHGYTF TGTGCCAGCAGCTTCAGGGGATGGCCCAACCATGGCTACACCTTC
TRBJ2-3 12 TRBV6-5 many . CASSSPKDTQYF TGTGCCAGCAGCTCCCCAAAAGATACGCAGTATTTT
TRBJ2-5 14 TRBV5-1 few TRBD1 CASSAGTAQETQYF TGCGCCAGCAGCGCAGGGACAGCCCAAGAGACCCAGTACTTC
TRBJ2-5 13 TRBV7-2 . . CASSPGVKETQYF TGTGCCAGCAGCCCAGGAGTAAAAGAGACCCAGTACTTC
TRBJ2-2 15 TRBV6-2/TRBV6-3 few . CASSFQGPNTGELFF TGTGCCAGCAGTTTCCAGGGCCCTAACACCGGGGAGCTGTTTTTT
TRBJ2-5 14 TRBV4-2 many . CASSKQGTQETQYF TGTGCCAGCAGCAAGCAGGGGACCCAAGAGACCCAGTACTTC
TRBJ2-3 14 TRBV11-2 many . CASSTRRAKDTQYF TGTGCCAGCAGCACCCGGAGGGCCAAAGATACGCAGTATTTT
TRBJ2-1 18 TRBV21-1 . . CASSKGGLARLGYNEQFF TGTGCCAGCAGCAAAGGAGGACTAGCGCGCCTGGGCTACAATGAGCAGTTCTTC
TRBJ1-5 15 TRBV20-1 few . CSARPPASSNQPQHF TGCAGTGCTAGACCCCCCGCATCTAGCAATCAGCCCCAGCATTTT
TRBJ1-2 14 TRBV30 . TRBD1 CAWHDRADFYGYTF TGTGCCTGGCATGACAGGGCGGACTTCTATGGCTACACCTTC
TRBJ2-1 14 TRBV4-1 . . CASSQEGLLREQFF TGCGCCAGCAGCCAAGAGGGGCTCCTGAGGGAGCAGTTCTTC
TRBJ2-1 18 TRBV3-1 . . CACSPVGSGGAAYNEQFF TGTGCCTGCAGTCCCGTGGGCAGTGGGGGGGCTGCCTACAATGAGCAGTTCTTC
TRBJ2-3 15 TRBV29-1 . . CSVEGSARGTDTQYF TGCAGCGTTGAAGGGTCGGCTAGGGGGACAGATACGCAGTATTTT
TRBJ2-1 15 TRBV29-1 . . CSVDGRANSYNEQFF TGCAGCGTTGATGGTAGGGCGAACTCCTACAATGAGCAGTTCTTC
TRBJ2-5 18 TRBV5-1 many . CASSLWSREHIATETQYF TGCGCCAGCAGCTTGTGGTCTAGGGAGCATATAGCAACGGAGACCCAGTACTTC
TRBJ1-1 14 TRBV12-3/TRBV12-4 few . CASSFFEGNTEAFF TGTGCCAGCAGTTTCTTTGAGGGGAACACTGAAGCTTTCTTT
TRBJ2-5 16 TRBV7-7 few TRBD1 CASSLGTGTGLETQYF TGTGCCAGCAGCTTAGGGACCGGGACAGGGCTAGAGACCCAGTACTTC
TRBJ1-1 13 TRBV5-1 few TRBD1 CASSLAGQEGAFF TGCGCCAGCAGCTTGGCGGGACAGGAGGGAGCTTTCTTT
TRBJ2-1 13 TRBV10-3 many . CAISESNLSGLGF TGTGCCATCAGTGAGTCGAATTTGTCGGGATTAGGCTTC
TRBJ2-1 11 TRBV20-1 many . CRGARSNEQFF TGCCGGGGGGCTAGAAGCAATGAGCAGTTCTTC
TRBJ1-3 16 TRBV19 few . CASSTPSWNSGNTIYF TGTGCCAGTAGCACCCCTTCTTGGAACTCTGGAAACACCATATATTTT
TRBJ2-2 13 TRBV3-1 . TRBD2 CASRREVTGELFF TGTGCCAGCAGACGGGAGGTTACCGGGGAGCTGTTTTTT
TRBJ2-3 14 TRBV20-1 many . CSAPRRTSTDTQYF TGCAGTGCTCCGCGCCGTACTAGCACAGATACGCAGTATTTT
TRBJ1-1 14 TRBV27 many . CASSGTTQNTEAFF TGTGCCAGCAGTGGAACGACACAGAACACTGAAGCTTTCTTT
TRBJ1-1 15 TRBV4-1 few . CASSQDRGAYTEAFF TGCGCCAGCAGCCAAGATCGGGGAGCGTACACTGAAGCTTTCTTT
TRBJ2-1 10 TRBV20-1 many . CSARKNEQFF TGCAGTGCTAGGAAAAATGAGCAGTTCTTC
TRBJ2-1 16 TRBV20-1 few TRBD1 CSAAIRDSSSYNEQFF TGCAGTGCTGCTATCCGGGACAGCAGCTCCTACAATGAGCAGTTCTTC
TRBJ2-1 14 TRBV12-3/TRBV12-4 many TRBD2 CASSQSGSVNEQFF TGTGCCAGCAGTCAGAGCGGGAGCGTCAATGAGCAGTTCTTC
TRBJ1-1 12 TRBV20-1 many . CSARDANTEAFF TGCAGTGCTAGAGATGCGAACACTGAAGCTTTCTTT
TRBJ2-1 14 TRBV24-1 many . CATSDLEKGNEQFF TGTGCCACCAGTGATTTGGAGAAAGGCAATGAGCAGTTCTTC
TRBJ2-7 14 TRBV20-1 . TRBD2 CSATTSGISYEQYF TGCAGTGCGACCACTAGCGGGATTTCCTACGAGCAGTACTTC
TRBJ1-2 15 TRBV6-5 few . CASSYSINTGHGYTF TGTGCCAGCAGTTACTCGATTAATACAGGGCACGGCTACACCTTC
TRBJ2-7 13 TRBV12-3/TRBV12-4 . . CASRPQQGSEQYF TGTGCCAGCAGACCTCAACAGGGAAGTGAGCAGTACTTC
TRBJ2-7 15 TRBV7-8 few . CASSFGTRTSYEQYF TGTGCCAGCAGCTTCGGGACGCGTACCTCCTACGAGCAGTACTTC
TRBJ2-1 17 TRBV27 many TRBD2 CASSLFFSGRASDEQFF TGTGCCAGCAGTTTATTCTTCAGCGGGAGGGCCTCCGATGAGCAGTTCTTC
TRBJ2-1 15 TRBV5-1 few TRBD2 CASSSTSGIPNEQFF TGCGCCAGCAGCTCGACTAGCGGGATCCCCAATGAGCAGTTCTTC
TRBJ2-1 15 TRBV3-1 few TRBD2 CASSQLAGGYNEQFF TGTGCCAGCAGCCAGCTAGCGGGGGGGTACAATGAGCAGTTCTTC
TRBJ1-3 18 TRBV5-1 many . CASSLLELRALSGNTIYF TGCGCCAGCAGCTTGTTGGAGCTCCGGGCCCTCTCTGGAAACACCATATATTTT
TRBJ2-1 14 TRBV20-1 many TRBD2 CSARLAGGLNEQFF TGCAGTGCTAGATTAGCGGGAGGTCTCAATGAGCAGTTCTTC
TRBJ2-1 14 TRBV20-1 . TRBD1 CSATSGQIDDEQFF TGCAGTGCTACCTCGGGACAGATAGACGATGAGCAGTTCTTC
TRBJ2-1 15 TRBV7-3 many TRBD2 CASSPQLAGENEQFF TGTGCCAGCAGCCCACAACTAGCGGGGGAGAATGAGCAGTTCTTC
TRBJ2-7 13 TRBV20-1 many . CSARDRVFYEQYF TGCAGTGCTAGAGATCGGGTATTCTACGAGCAGTACTTC
TRBJ2-1 16 TRBV14 few . CASSLDWSRAYNEQFF TGTGCCAGCAGCCTCGACTGGAGTCGAGCCTACAATGAGCAGTTCTTC
TRBJ2-1 14 TRBV2 few . CASTIFRDHNEQFF TGTGCCAGCACCATCTTCCGGGACCACAATGAGCAGTTCTTC
TRBJ1-5 12 TRBV20-1 . . CSALRGDQPQHF TGCAGTGCTCTTAGGGGGGATCAGCCGCAGCATTTT
TRBJ2-2 13 TRBV20-1 . TRBD1 CSAHHRGDGELFF TGCAGTGCCCACCACAGGGGAGACGGGGAGCTGTTTTTT
TRBJ1-5 16 TRBV6-5 many . CASSYRAQDSNQPQHF TGTGCCAGCAGTTACAGGGCACAGGATAGCAATCAGCCCCAGCATTTT